Each of the 18 T cell receptor beta chains below was sequenced from the same sample in a study of CD8+ T cells in alopecia areata. Sequencing relied on a cDNA template that was reverse transcribed from extracted RNA. Clones were read by immunoSEQ multiplex PCR, and TCRdb kept only the in-frame ones, dropping some. The profile covers fewer than 200,000 clones, with about 67% appearing a single time and approximately 10% taken by the ten largest. The source was CD8+ T cells sorted from blood, collected at week 0. Every receptor here comes from a human donor with alopecia areata.

The gene calls are TRBV4-1 and TRBJ1-5, with no clear D. V was pared by 1 base and J by 3 bases, with 4 bases between. This CDR3 comprises 13 residues. Germline loops: CDR1 MGHRA, CDR2 YSYEKL. The CDR3 sequence: CASSQGDNQPQHF. The CDR3 bases are TGCGCCAGCAGCCAAGGAGACAATCAGCCCCAGCATTTT.

V gene TRBV11-2 combines with J gene TRBJ2-3, with 10 nucleotides matching TRBD2. CDR1 and CDR2 (germline): SGHAT, FQNNGV. The ends lost 6 bases at V and 5 bases at J; junction bases unmatched: 5. The CDR3 sequence is 14 residues long. The CDR3 is CASRTLAGVDTQYF. The CDR3, as DNA: TGTGCCAGCAGAACTCTAGCGGGGGTAGATACGCAGTATTTT.

The gene calls are TRBV9 and TRBJ2-7; no clear D. Germline V lookup: CDR1 SGDLS, CDR2 YYNGEE. This CDR3 contains 14 residues. V dropped 0 bases and J dropped 7 bases, with 14 bases sitting between them. This CDR3 reads CASSVAGSGGEQYF. The CDR3 DNA sequence: TGTGCCAGCAGCGTAGCCGGTTCAGGTGGGGAGCAGTACTTC.

This clone was detected only a few times. The chain is built from TRBV2 and TRBJ1-5, with D unclear. This CDR3 has 15 residues. The germline V and J ends were trimmed by 8 bases and 1 base, with 15 bases remaining between them. The V gene's germline CDR1 is SNHLY and CDR2 FYNNEI. CDR3 residues: CASQREEPSNQPQHF. Here the CDR3 DNA reads TGTGCCAGCCAGAGGGAGGAGCCGAGCAATCAGCCCCAGCATTTT.

This clone has just one count. The J gene is TRBJ1-5, the V gene TRBV15; no reliable D call. CDR3 length: 14 residues. The ends were cut back, 1 base at V and 2 bases at J, with 6 bases in the middle. Germline V gene data show CDR1 as LNHNV and CDR2 as YYDKDF (reference sequence). CDR3 sequence reads: CATSRGAGNQPQHF. The CDR3 coding sequence is TGTGCCACCAGCAGAGGAGCGGGCAATCAGCCCCAGCATTTT.

The CDR3 sequence is CASSSRGSTDTQYF. In DNA form, the CDR3 reads TGTGCCAGCAGTTCCCGGGGGTCCACAGATACGCAGTATTTT. The V call is TRBV6-5, the J call TRBJ2-3; the D gene is possibly TRBD2 (6 bases). The V gene lost 4 bases and the J gene lost 2 bases, with 10 bases spanning the gap. The CDR3 extends over 14 amino acids. Germline V CDR1 and CDR2: MNHEY, SVGAGI.

The rearrangement joins TRBV12-5 to TRBJ1-4; D remains unclear. The V gene's germline CDR1 is LGHNT and CDR2 FRNRAP. The CDR3 has 15 residues. V gave up 0 bases and J gave up 5 bases, with 10 bases separating them. The CDR3 spells CASGLVTVRNEKLFF. For the CDR3, the DNA is TGTGCTAGTGGTTTGGTCACAGTCCGAAATGAAAAACTGTTTTTT.

The J gene is TRBJ1-1, the V gene TRBV27; 8 bases align to TRBD1. Trimming cost V 5 bases and J 7 bases; bases outside gene matches: 9. This CDR3 is built from 14 residues. Looked up from germline, CDR1 is MNHEY and CDR2 is SMNVEV (reference sequence). The CDR3 bases are TGTGCCAGCAGTCCCCGGACAGGGTACGGTGAAGCTTTCTTT. It is translated as CASSPRTGYGEAFF.

The chain uses TRBV10-2 and TRBJ1-5; D is undetermined. CDR1 and CDR2 (germline): WSHSY, SAAADI. V was pared by 3 bases and J by 6 bases, with 9 bases between. This CDR3 region has 13 residues. CDR3 DNA: TGCGCCAGCAGTGATTCGTCCCGTCAGCCCCAGCATTTT. It specifies CASSDSSRQPQHF.

V is TRBV27 and J is TRBJ2-5, with a weak D call TRBD2 (6 bases). Trimming shortened V by 3 bases and J by 3 bases, and 17 bases separated the two germline ends. CDR1 MNHEY and CDR2 SMNVEV come from the germline V gene (reference sequence). The CDR3 has 16 residues. Written as DNA, the CDR3 is TGTGCCAGCAGTTTTGTTGGCGGGGCCGCAAAAGAGACCCAGTACTTC. Translation: CASSFVGGAAKETQYF.

This chain links TRBV18 with TRBJ2-5; TRBD2 might be the D (6 bases). Germline-derived CDR1 and CDR2 are KGHSH and LQKENI. This CDR3 spans 16 amino acids. V lost 2 bases and J lost 4, with 17 bases in between. The CDR3 DNA sequence: TGTGCCAGCTCACCATCGGCGGGGCTAAAAAGAGAGACCCAGTACTTC. It codes for CASSPSAGLKRETQYF. The whole variable domain, filled in from reference TRBV18 and TRBJ2-5, reads NAGVMQNPRHLVRRRGQEARLRCSPMKGHSHVYWYRQLPEEGLKFMVYLQKENIIDESGMPKERFSAEFPKEGPSILRIQQVVRGDSAAYFCASSPSAGLKRETQYFGPGTRLLVL.

This sequence joins TRBV15 and TRBJ2-3; D gene ambiguous. CDR1 and CDR2 from the germline V gene are LNHNV and YYDKDF (reference sequence). The ends were cut back, 5 bases at V and 0 bases at J, with 15 bases in the middle. The CDR3 contains 16 residues. The CDR3 is CATSGPDGPSTDTQYF. CDR3 nucleotides: TGTGCCACCAGCGGCCCGGACGGTCCTAGCACAGATACGCAGTATTTT. Together with reference TRBV15 and TRBJ2-3, the CDR3 gives the full variable domain: DAMVIQNPRYQVTQFGKPVTLSCSQTLNHNVMYWYQQKSSQAPKLLFHYYDKDFNNEADTPDNFQSRRPNTSFCFLDIRSPGLGDTAMYLCATSGPDGPSTDTQYFGPGTRLTVL.

This rearrangement joins TRBV29-1 to TRBJ2-2; 9 bases align to TRBD1. Germline trimming cut 6 bases from V and 4 bases from J; bases unmatched to any gene: 3. Germline V gene sequence: CDR1 SQVTM, CDR2 ANQGSEA. The length of the CDR3 is 13 residues. The CDR3 region is CSVQGASTGELFF. The DNA for the CDR3 is TGCAGCGTACAGGGGGCGAGCACCGGGGAGCTGTTTTTT.

V usage is TRBV4-1 and J usage is TRBJ2-1, with D perhaps TRBD2 (5 bases). With 3 bases removed from V and 7 bases from J, the gap between germline ends came to 10 bases. The V gene's germline CDR1 is MGHRA and CDR2 YSYEKL. The CDR3 length is 13 residues. The CDR3 loop is CASSHYPGNEQFF. The DNA for the CDR3 is TGCGCCAGCAGCCACTACCCGGGGAATGAGCAGTTCTTC.

The chain carries TRBV7-6 and TRBJ2-7; tentative D call: TRBD1 (6 bases). Germline V gives CDR1 SGHVS, CDR2 FNYEAQ. V was cut by 5 bases and J by 1 base, with 18 bases left in between. The CDR3 length is 16 residues. CDR3 sequence: CASSPHRTEKSYEQYF. The DNA of the CDR3 is TGTGCCAGCAGCCCTCATCGGACAGAAAAGTCCTACGAGCAGTACTTC.

This chain connects TRBV2 to TRBJ2-4, with 9 bases fitting TRBD1. The CDR3 has 18 residues. V shed 8 bases and J 0 bases; nucleotides not matched to a gene: 14. From germline, CDR1 is SNHLY and CDR2 FYNNEI. CDR3 DNA: TGTGCCAGCTTATCCGGGACAGGGTGGTTACGAGCCAAAAACATTCAGTACTTC. It is translated as CASLSGTGWLRAKNIQYF.

This clone appeared once. The chain couples TRBV7-9 to TRBJ2-3, with a possible D match to TRBD2 (6 bases). The germline V and J ends were trimmed by 6 bases and 2 bases, with 15 bases remaining between them. CDR3 size: 15 residues. Germline CDR1 is SEHNR and CDR2 is FQNEAQ (reference sequence). The CDR3 reads CASRGNGGLTDTQYF. CDR3 DNA: TGTGCCAGCAGGGGAAACGGAGGGCTCACAGATACGCAGTATTTT. The variable domain in full, with the rest retrieved from reference TRBV7-9 and TRBJ2-3, is DTGVSQNPRHKITKRGQNVTFRCDPISEHNRLYWYRQTLGQGPEFLTYFQNEAQLEKSRLLSDRFSAERPKGSFSTLEIQRTEQGDSAMYLCASRGNGGLTDTQYFGPGTRLTVL.

V and J are TRBV6-6 and TRBJ1-1; the D gene is possibly TRBD1 (6 bases). The germline gives CDR1 MNHNY, CDR2 SVGAGI (reference sequence). V gave up 4 bases and J gave up 3 bases, with 15 bases separating them. The CDR3 totals 15 residues. The CDR3 is CASSSRTDRDTEAFF. Written as DNA, the CDR3 is TGTGCCAGCAGTTCCAGGACAGACCGGGACACTGAAGCTTTCTTT.